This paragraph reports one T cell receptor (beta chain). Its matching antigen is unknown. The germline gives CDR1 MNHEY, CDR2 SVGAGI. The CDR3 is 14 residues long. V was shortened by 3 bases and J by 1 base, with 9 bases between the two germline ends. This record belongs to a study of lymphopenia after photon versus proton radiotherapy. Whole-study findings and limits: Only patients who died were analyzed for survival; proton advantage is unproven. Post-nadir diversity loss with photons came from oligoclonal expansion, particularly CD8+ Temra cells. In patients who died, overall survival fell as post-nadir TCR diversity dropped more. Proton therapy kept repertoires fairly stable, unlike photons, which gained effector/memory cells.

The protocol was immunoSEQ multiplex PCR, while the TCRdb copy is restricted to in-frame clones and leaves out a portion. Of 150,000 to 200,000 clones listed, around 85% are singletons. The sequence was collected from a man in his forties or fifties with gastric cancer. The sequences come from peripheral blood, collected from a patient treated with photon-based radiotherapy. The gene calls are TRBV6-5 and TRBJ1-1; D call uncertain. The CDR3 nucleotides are TGTGCCAGCAGTTATGGATCGTCGAACACTGAAGCTTTCTTT. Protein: CASSYGSSNTEAFF.